What follows is one T cell receptor (beta chain) and its context. Its antigen is currently not known. Nothing much larger sits one base from this clone, and base qualities are not available. TCR beta CDR3 regions were sequenced from DNA using the immunoSEQ Assay. The original pipeline was this. T cell density was computed as TCR beta template counts normalized to usable DNA estimated by amplifying housekeeping genes. Richness was estimated with the preseqR package, extrapolating to 400,000 templates for PBMC samples and 120,000 templates for tissue samples. Clonality was defined as one minus Pielou's evenness. Tissue-enriched TCRs were identified by differential abundance testing using productive amino-acid clonotypes, minimum total count 5 and alpha 0.1. The Jaccard Index and the Morisita Overlap Index were used to measure how much the repertoires overlapped between compartments. GLIPH grouped TCR beta CDR3s together with public tetramer-defined viral CDR3s, and a viral motif had to include at least three viral sequences and show V-gene enrichment. TCRdb holds this immuneACCESS table with in-frame rearrangements only. Some clones are missing; in checked studies, unresolved V genes explain under half, and the rest has no known cause. The V and J calls and clone size were taken over from that table, and D and trimming were inferred from the DNA. The sample table records about 37,000 clones; around 90% of these occur just once. The ten largest make up roughly 12% of the sample.

The data derive from a study of T cells in localized non-small cell lung cancer (dated by TCRdb to 2018 to 2021). Describing the broader study: Comparing tumors with uninvolved tumor-adjacent lungs, the study looked at the T cell repertoires of fewer than 250 patients with early-stage NSCLC. The cohort comprised under 250 treatment-naïve NSCLC patients with resected, localized lung tumors. Of the NSCLC patients, about 130 were male and about a hundred were female, and the mean age was approximately 69 years. Broader findings and caveats from the paper: Because multi-region sequencing of the tumors was not done, intratumor heterogeneity could not be ruled out. Of the top 100 tumor clones, a median of approximately 60 were detected in paired uninvolved adjacent lung; approximately 28 were also among that lung's top 100. Uninvolved tumor-adjacent lung showed the highest T cell clonality, higher than tumor, which suggests more focused antigenic responses in the adjacent lung. Higher blood T cell density associated with longer overall survival, while higher adjacent-lung clonality associated with shorter survival. Because of the exploratory design, TCR variables were selected using unadjusted p-values without false-discovery rate correction.

Via the germline V gene, CDR1 is SGHTA and CDR2 FQGNSA. The germline V and J ends show losses of 1 base and 5 bases respectively, and no gene match explains 3 bases of the junction. Its CDR3 holds 16 amino acids, cysteine through phenylalanine. The CDR3 DNA has 48 bases and is translated from base 1. At diagnosis, tumor, uninvolved tumor-adjacent lung and peripheral blood were collected and then preserved as a mix of FFPE and fresh-frozen material. Blood samples were analyzed as peripheral blood mononuclear cells for TCR repertoire profiling. The material was peripheral blood mononuclear cells, obtained before any cancer treatment. This clonotype was obtained from a female donor older than 55 with stage II lung adenocarcinoma. The V and J segments used are TRBV7-2 and TRBJ1-5, with 12 bases in between that match TRBD1. The nucleotides are TGTGCCAGCAGCTTAGTTGGGACAGGGGGCGATCAGCCCCAGCATTTT. Translated, this is CASSLVGTGGDQPQHF. The CDR3, completed at both ends by the reference TRBV7-2 and TRBJ1-5 genes, gives the full variable domain GAGVSQSPSNKVTEKGKDVELRCDPISGHTALYWYRQSLGQGLEFLIYFQGNSAPDKSGLPSDRFSAERTGGSVSTLTIQRTQQEDSAVYLCASSLVGTGGDQPQHFGDGTRLSIL.